This TCR beta chain was sequenced in a study of beta chain features in type 1 diabetes. Since all of the isolated RNA was reverse transcribed, expressed TCRB transcripts were what got sequenced. Here immunoSEQ multiplex PCR was the method, and the copy in TCRdb shows in-frame clones only, minus some. The sample lists some 330,000 clones, 11% occurring once. Germline CDR1 reads SGDLS; CDR2 reads YYNGEE. CDR3 size: 17 residues. J gave up 1 base and V 0 bases, and 5 bases lay outside the gene matches. CD45RO/CCR7/CD25/CD127/CD95/CD27 staining was used to isolate CD4+ naive, central memory, regulatory and stem cell-like memory cells by sorting. This clone appeared a few times.

The sample was naive CD4+ T cells from blood. This clonotype originated in a young woman in good health. J is TRBJ2-3 and V is TRBV9; 10 positions agree with TRBD2. CDR3 in amino acids: CASSVVASGGRTDTQYF. DNA for the CDR3: TGTGCCAGCAGCGTAGTGGCTAGCGGGGGCCGCACAGATACGCAGTATTTT.